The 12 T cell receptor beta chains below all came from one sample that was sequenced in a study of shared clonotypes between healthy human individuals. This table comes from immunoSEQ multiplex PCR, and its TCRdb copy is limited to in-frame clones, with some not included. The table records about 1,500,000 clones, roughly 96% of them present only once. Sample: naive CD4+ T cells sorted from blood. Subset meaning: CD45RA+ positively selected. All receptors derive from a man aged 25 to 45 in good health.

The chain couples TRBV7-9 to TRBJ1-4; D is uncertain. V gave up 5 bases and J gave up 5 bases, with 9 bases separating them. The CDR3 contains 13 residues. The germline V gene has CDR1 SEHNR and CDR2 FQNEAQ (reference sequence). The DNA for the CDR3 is TGTGCCAGCAGCCCGGGAAGAAATGAAAAACTGTTTTTT. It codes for CASSPGRNEKLFF.

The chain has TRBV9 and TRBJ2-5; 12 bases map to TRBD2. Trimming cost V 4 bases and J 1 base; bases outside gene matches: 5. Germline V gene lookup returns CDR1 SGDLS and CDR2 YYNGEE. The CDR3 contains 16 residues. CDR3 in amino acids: CASSKGTSGRQETQYF. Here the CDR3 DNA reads TGTGCCAGCAGCAAGGGGACTAGCGGGCGCCAAGAGACCCAGTACTTC.

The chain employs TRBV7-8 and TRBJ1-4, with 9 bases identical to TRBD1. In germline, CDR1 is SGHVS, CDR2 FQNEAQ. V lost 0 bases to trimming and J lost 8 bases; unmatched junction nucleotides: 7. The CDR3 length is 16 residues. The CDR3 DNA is TGTGCCAGCAGCTTAGCGGGACAGGGTGTGGCGGAAAAACTGTTTTTT. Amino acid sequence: CASSLAGQGVAEKLFF.

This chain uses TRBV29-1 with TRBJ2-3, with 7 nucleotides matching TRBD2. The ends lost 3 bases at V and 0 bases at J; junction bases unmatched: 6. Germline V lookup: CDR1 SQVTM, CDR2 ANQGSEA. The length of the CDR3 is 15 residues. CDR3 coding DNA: TGCAGCGTTGACTGGCGGGAGTCTAGCACAGATACGCAGTATTTT. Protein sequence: CSVDWRESSTDTQYF.

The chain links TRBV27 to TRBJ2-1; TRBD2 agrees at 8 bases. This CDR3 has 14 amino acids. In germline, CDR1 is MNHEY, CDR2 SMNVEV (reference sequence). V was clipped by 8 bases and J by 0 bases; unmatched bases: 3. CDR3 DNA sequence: TGTGCCAGCCGTAGCGGGACCTCCTACAATGAGCAGTTCTTC. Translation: CASRSGTSYNEQFF.

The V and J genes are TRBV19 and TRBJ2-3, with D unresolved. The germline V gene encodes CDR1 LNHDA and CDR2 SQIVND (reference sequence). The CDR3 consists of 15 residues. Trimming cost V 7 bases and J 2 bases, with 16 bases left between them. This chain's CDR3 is CASKLSQVPTDTQYF. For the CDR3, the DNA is TGTGCCAGTAAACTTTCGCAAGTTCCCACAGATACGCAGTATTTT.

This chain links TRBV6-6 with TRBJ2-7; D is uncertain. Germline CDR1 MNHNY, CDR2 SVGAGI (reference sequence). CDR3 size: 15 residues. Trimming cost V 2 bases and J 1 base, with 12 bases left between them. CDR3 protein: CASSYGWAASYEQYF. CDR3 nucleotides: TGTGCCAGCAGTTACGGGTGGGCAGCTTCCTACGAGCAGTACTTC.

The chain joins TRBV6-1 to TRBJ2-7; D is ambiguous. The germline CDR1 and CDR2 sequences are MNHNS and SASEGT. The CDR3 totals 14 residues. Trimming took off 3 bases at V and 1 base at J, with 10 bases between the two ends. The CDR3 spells CASSDRPMSYEQYF. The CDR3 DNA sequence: TGTGCCAGCAGTGACCGACCGATGTCCTACGAGCAGTACTTC.

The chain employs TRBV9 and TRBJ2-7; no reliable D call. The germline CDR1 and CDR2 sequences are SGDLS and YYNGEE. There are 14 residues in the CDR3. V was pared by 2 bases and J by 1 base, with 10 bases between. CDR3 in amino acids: CASSVAGFSYEQYF. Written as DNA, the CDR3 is TGTGCCAGCAGCGTGGCAGGTTTTTCCTACGAGCAGTACTTC.

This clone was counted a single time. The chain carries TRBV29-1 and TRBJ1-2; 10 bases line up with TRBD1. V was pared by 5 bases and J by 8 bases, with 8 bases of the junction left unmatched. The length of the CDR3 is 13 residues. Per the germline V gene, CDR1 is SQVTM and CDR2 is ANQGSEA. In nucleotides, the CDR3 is TGCAGCGTTACCGGGACAGGGGACAGCGGCTACACCTTC. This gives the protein CSVTGTGDSGYTF. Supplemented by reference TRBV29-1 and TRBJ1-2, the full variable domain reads SAVISQKPSRDICQRGTSLTIQCQVDSQVTMMFWYRQQPGQSLTLIATANQGSEATYESGFVIDKFPISRPNLTFSTLTVSNMSPEDSSIYLCSVTGTGDSGYTFGSGTRLTVV.

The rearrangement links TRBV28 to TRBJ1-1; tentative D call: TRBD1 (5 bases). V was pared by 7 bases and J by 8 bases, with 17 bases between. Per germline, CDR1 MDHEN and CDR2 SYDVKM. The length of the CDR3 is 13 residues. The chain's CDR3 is CASIPGQGLEAFF. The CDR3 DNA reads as TGTGCCAGCATCCCGGGGCAGGGCTTAGAAGCTTTCTTT.

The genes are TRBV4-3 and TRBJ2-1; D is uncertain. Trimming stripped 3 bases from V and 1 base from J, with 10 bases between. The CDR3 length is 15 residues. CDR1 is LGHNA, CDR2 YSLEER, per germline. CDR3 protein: CASSHPGPSYNEQFF. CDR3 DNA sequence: TGCGCCAGCAGCCACCCGGGCCCATCCTACAATGAGCAGTTCTTC.